This TCR beta chain was retrieved from a study of blood T cell repertoires in COVID-19. TCRdb's copy holds only in-frame clones and misses some; the assay was immunoSEQ multiplex PCR. The sample records over 150,000 clones, approximately 83% being singletons. Germline values: CDR1 SNHLY, CDR2 FYNNEI. V gave up 4 bases and J gave up 0 bases, with 13 bases separating them. CDR3 length equals 16 residues. The chain carries TRBV2 and TRBJ1-3, with D tentatively TRBD1 (6 bases). The material sequenced was peripheral blood. The receptor was derived from a woman between 40 and 55 years old with COVID-19, enrolled during active disease. Written as DNA, the CDR3 is TGTGCCAGCAGTGGGGGGGGCAGGCCCTCTGGAAACACCATATATTTT. Its protein is CASSGGGRPSGNTIYF. Drawing the rest from reference TRBV2 and TRBJ1-3, the complete variable domain is EPEVTQTPSHQVTQMGQEVILRCVPISNHLYFYWYRQILGQKVEFLVSFYNNEISEKSEIFDDQFSVERPDGSNFTLKIRSTKLEDSAMYFCASSGGGRPSGNTIYFGEGSWLTVV.